A selection of T cell receptor beta chains follows, all from one sample in a study of T cell responses to AZD1222 COVID-19 vaccine. TCRdb's table, derived via immunoSEQ multiplex PCR, lists solely in-frame clones and lacks some. This table holds 97,000 or so clones, roughly 84% found once. The sample was peripheral blood, taken on day 0 of AZD1222 vaccination. The receptors shown here come from an adult in good health. The CDR3 runs from the conserved cysteine through the conserved F or W. A clone size is listed for some rows: how often the clone was seen (once, few, many), or a class if it is expanded.

clone size | J gene | V gene | CDR3 protein
. | TRBJ2-3 | TRBV29-1 | CSVEDRTGKTRQVYF
. | TRBJ1-2 | TRBV6-5 | CASSSQGEGDYGYTF
. | TRBJ1-2 | TRBV19 | CASSPPGRVDYGYTF
. | TRBJ2-1 | TRBV24-1 | CATGRANEQFF
. | TRBJ1-1 | TRBV14 | CASSQDLSRANEAFF
. | TRBJ2-1 | TRBV10-3 | CAISESRADRASYNEQFF
once | TRBJ1-1 | TRBV15 | CATSRGPGNTEAFF
. | TRBJ1-4 | TRBV14 | CASSPSRAWNEKLFF
. | TRBJ1-4 | TRBV12-3/TRBV12-4 | CASRGTGGEKLFF
. | TRBJ2-1 | TRBV7-8 | CASSLNDNEQFF
. | TRBJ1-5 | TRBV7-2 | CASSARTASNQPQHF
few | TRBJ1-3 | TRBV9 | CASSGAVGRSSGNTIYF
. | TRBJ2-5 | TRBV3-1/TRBV3-2 | CASSQGGRKETQYF
. | TRBJ2-5 | TRBV19 | CASSIAGRRDTKETQYF
few | TRBJ1-1 | TRBV12-3/TRBV12-4 | CASSFRDGAEAFF
. | TRBJ1-2 | TRBV3-1/TRBV3-2 | CASSQMTGMRNYGYTF
few | TRBJ2-1 | TRBV11-2 | CAGSRDYQDNEQFF
. | TRBJ2-1 | TRBV3-1/TRBV3-2 | CASSIRREGGNEQFF
. | TRBJ2-5 | TRBV6-5 | CASSYGLAGGQETQYF
once | TRBJ2-5 | TRBV5-1 | CASSLVGSLGQETQYF
. | TRBJ1-5 | TRBV5-5 | CASSLGAGAGQPQHF
. | TRBJ1-5 | TRBV15 | CATSREAQNQPQHF
few | TRBJ2-7 | TRBV19 | CASNPGLPPSEQYF
. | TRBJ2-5 | TRBV12-3/TRBV12-4 | CASRLDREETQYF
few | TRBJ2-3 | TRBV2 | CASRGEAVATDTQYF
once | TRBJ2-1 | TRBV7-9 | CASSLQGGYNEQFF
. | TRBJ1-1 | TRBV4-3 | CASSQDYGGNTEAFF
. | TRBJ1-1 | TRBV28 | CASRVWGLGSGGTEAFF
many | TRBJ1-1 | TRBV7-9 | CASHYTGTGVTEAFF
. | TRBJ1-1 | TRBV19 | CATAPGVGTEAFF
. | TRBJ1-2 | TRBV5-6 | CASSVGQAAPGYTF
many | TRBJ2-7 | TRBV24-1 | CATSDSGTSGINEQYF
few | TRBJ2-2 | TRBV5-1 | CASSLRSETTGELFF
. | TRBJ1-1 | TRBV5-1 | CASSLTGTGEGTEAFF
. | TRBJ1-2 | TRBV6-5 | CASSLQHTGGGYTF
. | TRBJ2-7 | TRBV5-4 | CASSSASMMGRSSYEQYF
. | TRBJ2-1 | TRBV6-2/TRBV6-3 | CASSPRDEQFF
. | TRBJ1-3 | TRBV5-5 | CASSLVSGLNTIYF
. | TRBJ1-6 | TRBV5-6 | CASSLTGTPLHF
. | TRBJ2-1 | TRBV6-1 | CASSEHRGLAYNEQFF